This T cell receptor beta chain was recovered during a study of T cells in Graves' hyperthyroidism and ophthalmopathy. This CDR3 has 14 amino acids. V lost 2 bases and J lost 5, with 10 bases in between. Germline CDR1 reads MNHEY; CDR2 reads SMNVEV (reference sequence). The source material, RNA transcripts, was used to amplify TCR beta CDR3 regions. HTBI primers drove first-round RT-PCR of the TCR CDR3. TCRdb fed the multiplex PCR reads into MiXCR, producing one record per CDR3 protein. In the table there are more than 600,000 distinct CDR3 sequences, 16% of which are singletons. The TCR sequence derives from a man between 18 and 35 years old with Graves' hyperthyroidism. Sequenced sample: blood. The chain links TRBV27 to TRBJ2-4; no firm D call. The CDR3 DNA follows: TGTGCCAGCAGTTTAACGGGCGGTGAAAACATTCAGTACTTC. It specifies CASSLTGGENIQYF.